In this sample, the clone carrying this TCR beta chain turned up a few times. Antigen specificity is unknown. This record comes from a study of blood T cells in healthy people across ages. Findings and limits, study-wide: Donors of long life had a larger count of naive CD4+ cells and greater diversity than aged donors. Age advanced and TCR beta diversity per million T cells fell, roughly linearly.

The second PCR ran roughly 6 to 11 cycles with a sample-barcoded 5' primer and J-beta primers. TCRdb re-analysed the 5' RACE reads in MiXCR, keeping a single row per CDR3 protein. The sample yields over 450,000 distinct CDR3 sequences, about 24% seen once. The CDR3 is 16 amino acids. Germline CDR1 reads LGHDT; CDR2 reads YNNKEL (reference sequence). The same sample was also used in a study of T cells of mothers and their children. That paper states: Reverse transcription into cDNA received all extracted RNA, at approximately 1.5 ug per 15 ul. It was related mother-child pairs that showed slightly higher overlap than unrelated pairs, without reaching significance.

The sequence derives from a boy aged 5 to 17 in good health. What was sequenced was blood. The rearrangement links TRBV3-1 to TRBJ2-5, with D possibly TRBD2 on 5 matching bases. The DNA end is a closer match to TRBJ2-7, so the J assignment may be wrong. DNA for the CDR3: TGTGCCAGCAGCCAAGGTCTGAGCGGAAGCTCCTACGAGCAGTACTTC. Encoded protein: CASSQGLSGSSYEQYF.